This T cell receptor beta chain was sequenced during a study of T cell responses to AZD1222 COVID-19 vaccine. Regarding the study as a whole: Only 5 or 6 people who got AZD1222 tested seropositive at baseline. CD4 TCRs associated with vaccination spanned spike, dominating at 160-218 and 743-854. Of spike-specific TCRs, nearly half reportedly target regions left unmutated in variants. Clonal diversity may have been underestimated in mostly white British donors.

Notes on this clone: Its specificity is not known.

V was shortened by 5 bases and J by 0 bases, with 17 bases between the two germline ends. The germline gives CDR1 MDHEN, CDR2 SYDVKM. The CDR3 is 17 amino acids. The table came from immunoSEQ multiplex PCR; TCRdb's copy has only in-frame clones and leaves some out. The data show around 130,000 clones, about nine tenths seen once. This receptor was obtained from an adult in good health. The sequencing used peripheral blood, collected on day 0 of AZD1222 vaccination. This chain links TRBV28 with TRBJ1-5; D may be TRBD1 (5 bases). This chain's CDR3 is CASSPPGGGYSNQPQHF. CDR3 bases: TGTGCCAGCAGTCCCCCCGGGGGAGGTTATAGCAATCAGCCCCAGCATTTT.